Below, one T cell receptor beta chain is given with its context. Its antigen is still unknown. The sample is drawn from a study of cytomegalovirus exposure and HLA in healthy donors. Study-level points and caveats: Donors were assumed by presence/absence analyses to have roughly uniform sequencing depth. Rare TCR sequences dominated, though some public TCRs recurred in many donors.

The PCR used 60 Vbeta and 13 Jbeta primers. In the study's own analysis: The authors later counted roughly 87 million unique TCR beta chains, around 9.9 million of them shared. The protocol was immunoSEQ multiplex PCR, while the TCRdb copy is restricted to in-frame clones and leaves out a portion. The V and J calls and clone size were taken over from that table, and D and trimming were inferred from the DNA. The sample comprises about 200,000 clones, approximately 80% of which are singletons, and roughly 1.5% rests with the top ten. The germline CDR1 and CDR2 sequences are MNHEY and SMNVEV (reference sequence). V shed 6 bases and J shed 1 base, with 8 bases lying between them. The CDR3 is made up of 13 amino acids.

The sequence derives from a woman aged 18-30 years in good health and CMV-seronegative. V gene TRBV27 combines with J gene TRBJ2-3; D is ambiguous. The sequencing sample was made of PBMCs. CDR3 coding DNA: TGTGCCAGCAGGTTTACAGGCACAGATACGCAGTATTTT. This codes for CASRFTGTDTQYF.